Shown below are 15 T cell receptor beta chains from a single sample sequenced in a study of cytomegalovirus exposure and HLA in healthy donors. This PCR relied on a set of 60 Vbeta primers and 13 Jbeta primers. Some clones are missing from TCRdb's copy, which holds only in-frame ones; the method was immunoSEQ multiplex PCR. The table includes some 160,000 clones, 75% to 90% detected once. Sample: PBMCs. The receptors here all came from a woman under 30 in good health and CMV-seronegative.

This chain links TRBV5-5 with TRBJ1-5, with 8 bases that match TRBD1. Germline V gene sequence: CDR1 SGHKS, CDR2 YYEKEE (reference sequence). With V trimmed by 4 bases and J by 0 bases, 3 bases remained unmatched. The CDR3 loop spans 15 amino acids. CDR3 protein: CASSPTGGSNQPQHF. CDR3 DNA sequence: TGTGCCAGCAGCCCTACAGGGGGTAGCAATCAGCCCCAGCATTTT.

The chain employs TRBV10-2 and TRBJ1-4, with TRBD1 matching 9 bases. CDR3 length: 15 amino acids. Germline lookup yields CDR1 WSHSY and CDR2 SAAADI. The V gene end was trimmed by 8 bases and the J gene end by 7 bases; junction bases not matched to a gene: 11. CDR3 sequence (DNA): TGCGCCAGCTCAGCCGGACAGGGGAAGGGTGAAAAACTGTTTTTT. It specifies CASSAGQGKGEKLFF.

This chain connects TRBV5-6 to TRBJ1-1, with TRBD1 as a possible D gene (5 bases). Trimming pared 2 bases from V and 1 base from J, leaving 6 bases between. The CDR3 is 13 residues long. From germline, CDR1 is SGHDT and CDR2 YYEEEE. CDR3 sequence (DNA): TGTGCCAGCAGCTTTGGACAGAACACTGAAGCTTTCTTT. It specifies CASSFGQNTEAFF.

The chain links TRBV28 to TRBJ1-2; D is ambiguous. The CDR3 is 14 amino acids. V was clipped by 8 bases and J by 9 bases, with 22 bases between them. Germline V gene data show CDR1 as MDHEN and CDR2 as SYDVKM. CDR3 loop: CASHTRKSTMSYTF. The DNA of the CDR3 is TGTGCCAGCCACACCCGAAAATCCACGATGAGCTACACCTTC.

This rearrangement joins TRBV19 to TRBJ2-1; D remains ambiguous. V dropped 3 bases and J dropped 4 bases, with 13 bases sitting between them. CDR1 and CDR2 (germline): LNHDA, SQIVND (reference sequence). This CDR3 spans 15 amino acids. CDR3 sequence: CASSIRPMEYNEQFF. The DNA of the CDR3 is TGTGCCAGTAGTATTCGGCCGATGGAGTACAATGAGCAGTTCTTC. The complete variable domain, with remaining parts taken from reference TRBV19 and TRBJ2-1, reads DGGITQSPKYLFRKEGQNVTLSCEQNLNHDAMYWYRQDPGQGLRLIYYSQIVNDFQKGDIAEGYSVSREKKESFPLTVTSAQKNPTAFYLCASSIRPMEYNEQFFGPGTRLTVL.

Notes on this clone: Other DNA variants within this sample encode the same CDR3. The chain has TRBV10-3 and TRBJ2-7; D unclear. Germline lookup yields CDR1 ENHRY and CDR2 SYGVKD. CDR3 length equals 11 residues. The V end lost 2 bases, the J end lost 6 bases, and 5 bases lay between the germline ends. The CDR3 nucleotides are TGTGCCATCAGTGAGGGTAGCGAGCAGTACTTC. This encodes CAISEGSEQYF.

This chain links TRBV2 with TRBJ1-2, with unresolved D. Germline CDR1 and CDR2: SNHLY and FYNNEI. The CDR3 totals 12 residues. CDR3 nucleotides: TGTGCGAGCGAGGGCTACACCTATGGCTACACCTTC. Encoded protein: CASEGYTYGYTF.

The rearrangement joins TRBV28 to TRBJ2-7, with D unresolved. Germline CDR1 and CDR2: MDHEN and SYDVKM. CDR3 length: 15 amino acids. V lost 0 bases and J 1 base, leaving 10 bases between the germline ends. The CDR3 is CASSLWRLPSYEQYF. CDR3 nucleotides: TGTGCCAGCAGTTTATGGAGGCTTCCTTCCTACGAGCAGTACTTC.

This sequence joins TRBV28 and TRBJ1-6; D might be TRBD1 (5 bases). V was shortened by 1 base and J by 6 bases, with 13 bases between the two germline ends. The CDR3 extends over 16 amino acids. Looked up from germline, CDR1 is MDHEN and CDR2 is SYDVKM. The CDR3 nucleotides read TGTGCCAGCAGTTTATTGGCAGGGCGTGGTAATTCACCCCTCCACTTT. The encoded protein is CASSLLAGRGNSPLHF.

This chain joins TRBV11-3 and TRBJ2-3; D is possibly TRBD2 (6 bases). Germline V lookup: CDR1 SGHNT, CDR2 YENEEA. This CDR3 is built from 15 residues. V was shortened by 3 bases and J by 6 bases, with 16 bases between the two germline ends. The CDR3 DNA follows: TGTGCCAGCAGCTTGGCTGGGACTGCTGCCGATACGCAGTATTTT. Amino acids: CASSLAGTAADTQYF.

The chain recombines TRBV18 with TRBJ1-5; weak D call: TRBD1 (6 bases). From germline, CDR1 is KGHSH and CDR2 LQKENI. CDR3 length: 15 amino acids. Trimming removed 6 bases at V and 0 bases at J, with 12 bases between. Here the CDR3 DNA reads TGTGCCAGCTCCCCGACAGGTAATAGCAATCAGCCCCAGCATTTT. Amino acids: CASSPTGNSNQPQHF.

The V call is TRBV19, the J call TRBJ1-2; the match to TRBD1 covers 9 bases. Germline trimming cut 2 bases from V and 7 bases from J; bases unmatched to any gene: 11. The CDR3 totals 16 residues. Germline lookup yields CDR1 LNHDA and CDR2 SQIVND (reference sequence). The CDR3 sequence is CASSILRGQGGGGYTF. The DNA of the CDR3 is TGTGCCAGTAGTATACTCCGGGGACAGGGCGGGGGTGGCTACACCTTC.

This clone occurred a few times. The chain has TRBV5-1 and TRBJ1-3; the D gene is possibly TRBD1 (6 bases). The CDR3 spans 13 residues. Germline values: CDR1 SGHRS, CDR2 YFSETQ. V was pared by 7 bases and J by 0 bases, with 8 bases between. The CDR3 loop is CASRDNSGNTIYF. The CDR3 nucleotides are TGCGCCAGCCGGGACAACTCTGGAAACACCATATATTTT.

The chain couples TRBV4-1 to TRBJ2-2; 8 bases map to TRBD1. This CDR3 contains 16 residues. V lost 4 bases to trimming and J lost 4 bases; unmatched junction nucleotides: 8. Per germline, CDR1 MGHRA and CDR2 YSYEKL. The CDR3 sequence: CASSRTQGVPTGELFF. Written as DNA, the CDR3 is TGCGCCAGCAGCCGAACACAGGGGGTACCCACCGGGGAGCTGTTTTTT.

This sequence joins TRBV5-1 and TRBJ2-1; TRBD1 is a possible D gene (5 bases). V was clipped by 0 bases and J by 3 bases, with 7 bases between them. This CDR3 has 14 amino acids. Per germline, CDR1 SGHRS and CDR2 YFSETQ. The CDR3 region is CASSLGQNYNEQFF. The DNA for the CDR3 is TGCGCCAGCAGCTTGGGACAGAACTACAATGAGCAGTTCTTC.